One sample yielded the 3 T cell receptor beta chains listed below, sequenced in a study of blood T cell repertoires in COVID-19. The protocol was immunoSEQ multiplex PCR, while the TCRdb copy is restricted to in-frame clones and leaves out a portion. Of some 460,000 clones listed, roughly 85% were seen once; the top ten hold roughly 1.9%. Sequenced sample: PBMCs or T cells enriched from blood (not recorded which). These receptors all come from a woman under 30 with acute COVID-19.

This clone was found a few times. V and J are TRBV11-2 and TRBJ1-2, with 9 bases fitting TRBD1. This CDR3 spans 14 amino acids. Germline lookup yields CDR1 SGHAT and CDR2 FQNNGV. V was clipped by 3 bases and J by 8 bases; unmatched bases: 7. This chain's CDR3 is CASSLGQGIGGYTF. CDR3 in DNA: TGTGCCAGCAGCTTGGGACAGGGTATCGGCGGCTACACCTTC.

The CDR3 DNA is TGCGCCAGCAGTGAGGACAGGGGGGATCAGCCCCAGCATTTT. The encoded protein is CASSEDRGDQPQHF. The chain employs TRBV10-1 and TRBJ1-5, with TRBD1 identical over 9 bases. The CDR3 consists of 14 residues. V lost 2 bases to trimming and J lost 5 bases; unmatched junction nucleotides: 1. Per germline, CDR1 WNHNN and CDR2 SYGVQD (reference sequence).

The V gene is TRBV30, the J gene TRBJ2-5; 10 positions match TRBD2. Germline CDR1 and CDR2: GTSNPN and SVGIG (reference sequence). V trimming: 3 bases; J trimming: 5 bases; junction bases outside the gene matches: 12. The CDR3 contains 16 residues. The CDR3 nucleotides read TGTGCCTGGAGCCTCCCAGCGGGAGGGGTCTGGGAGACCCAGTACTTC. This translates into CAWSLPAGGVWETQYF.